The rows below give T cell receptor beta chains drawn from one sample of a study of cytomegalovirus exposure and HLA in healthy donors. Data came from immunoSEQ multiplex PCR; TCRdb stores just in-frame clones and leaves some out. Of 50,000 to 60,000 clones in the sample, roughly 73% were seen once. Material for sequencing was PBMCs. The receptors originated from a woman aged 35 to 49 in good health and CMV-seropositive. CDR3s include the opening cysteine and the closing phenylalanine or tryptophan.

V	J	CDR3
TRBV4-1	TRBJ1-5	CASSQEQGESNQPQHF
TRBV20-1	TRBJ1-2	CSAISGGYTF
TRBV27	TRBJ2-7	CASRKQGVDEQYF
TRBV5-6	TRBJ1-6	CASSLGGQGASPLHF
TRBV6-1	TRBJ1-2	CASSDTTVSYGYTF
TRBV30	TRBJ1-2	CAWTRPLGPRGGYTF
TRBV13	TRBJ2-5	CASSLGSGGPRETQYF
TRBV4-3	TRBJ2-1	CASSLSTGYEGNEQFF
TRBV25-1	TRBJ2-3	CASSLGGTSGVGTDTQYF
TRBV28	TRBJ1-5	CASRPPGQGGYQPQHF
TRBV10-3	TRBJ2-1	CATGPGEQFF
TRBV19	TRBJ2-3	CASSGGALDTQYF
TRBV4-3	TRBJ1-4	CASSQRASGTGNEKLFF
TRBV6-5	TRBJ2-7	CASSSQPQGVGNEQYF
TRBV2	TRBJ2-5	CASTPPLRETQYF
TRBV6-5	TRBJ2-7	CASRDLTGGYEQYF